Reported below is one T cell receptor beta chain. As yet, its antigen is unknown. This sample is drawn from a study of T cell repertoires in cytomegalovirus infection. The wider study: The study used recently identified HLA-C-restricted and well-studied HLA-B-restricted CMV epitopes.

Germline V gives CDR1 KGHSH, CDR2 LQKENI. This CDR3 comprises 15 residues. Trimming took off 3 bases at V and 1 base at J, with 12 bases between the two ends. One entry per CDR3 protein results from TCRdb running MiXCR on the reads. The table includes fewer than 1,000,000 distinct CDR3 sequences, around 32% detected once. The chain uses TRBV18 and TRBJ1-1; D unclear. The TCR originated in a human donor in good health (CMV status not recorded). Some clones in this sample may be carry-over from other donors' samples. Sample: cultured CD8+ T cells from PBMCs, taken from culture after CMV antigen stimulation. The DNA of the CDR3 is TGTGCCAGCTCACCCTCGACGGACCAGAACACTGAAGCTTTCTTT. The encoded protein is CASSPSTDQNTEAFF.